This T cell receptor beta chain was observed in a study of blood T cells in healthy people across ages. Primers used in a second PCR of roughly 6 to 11 cycles were a sample-barcoded 5' primer and a J-beta primer mix. Every cDNA molecule bore a tag from a template-switch adaptor containing 12 random nucleotides. In TCRdb, the 5' RACE reads were re-called with MiXCR into one record per CDR3 protein. Of 800,000 to 950,000 distinct CDR3 sequences in the sample, 48% were seen once. What was sequenced was blood. The sequence derives from a man aged 25-45 years in good health.

This CDR3 is CASSYEGSNQPQHF. CDR3 nucleotides: TGTGCCAGCAGTTACGAGGGGAGCAATCAGCCCCAGCATTTT. The V gene is TRBV6-2 or TRBV6-3, the J gene TRBJ1-5; possible D gene TRBD1, 5 bases. The germline gives CDR1 MNHEY, CDR2 SVGEGT. With 2 bases removed from V and 1 base from J, the gap between germline ends came to 6 bases. The CDR3 has 14 residues.